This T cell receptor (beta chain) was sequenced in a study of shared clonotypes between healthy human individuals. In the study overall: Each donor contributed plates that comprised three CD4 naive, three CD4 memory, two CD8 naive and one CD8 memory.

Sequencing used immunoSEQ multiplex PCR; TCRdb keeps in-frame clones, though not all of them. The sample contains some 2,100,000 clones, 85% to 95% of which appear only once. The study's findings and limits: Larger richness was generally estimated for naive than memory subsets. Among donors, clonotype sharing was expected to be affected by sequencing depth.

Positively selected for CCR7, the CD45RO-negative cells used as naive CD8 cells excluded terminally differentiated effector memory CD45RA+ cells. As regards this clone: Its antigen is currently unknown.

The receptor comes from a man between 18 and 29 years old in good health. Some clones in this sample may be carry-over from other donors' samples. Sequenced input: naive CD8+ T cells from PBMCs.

This CDR3 is CASSYRMGTDTQYF. As DNA, the CDR3 is TGTGCCAGCAGTTATCGGATGGGTACAGATACGCAGTATTTT. This chain joins TRBV6-5 and TRBJ2-3, with unresolved D. CDR1 is MNHEY, CDR2 SVGAGI, per germline. Trimming left V 3 bases short and J 3 bases short, with 10 bases between. This CDR3 is built from 14 residues.